Listed below are T cell receptor beta chains from one sample, sequenced in a study of blood T cell repertoires in COVID-19. Sequencing used immunoSEQ multiplex PCR; TCRdb keeps in-frame clones, though not all of them. The sample has 95,000 to 100,000 clones; approximately 92% are singletons. Input material: peripheral blood. These receptors all stem from a man aged 50-60 years with active COVID-19. Each CDR3 is given with its conserved first and last residue. The order of the fields is clone size, D gene, J gene, CDR3 length, V gene, CDR3 protein, CDR3 DNA. The D gene is left open where the match is weak. Rows give clone size only sometimes, using once, few, many, or a class for an expanded clone.

. | TRBD2 | TRBJ2-7 | 14 | TRBV7-2 | CASSLGLAGVEQYF | TGTGCCAGCAGCTTGGGACTAGCGGGAGTTGAGCAGTACTTC
. | TRBD2 | TRBJ2-7 | 14 | TRBV28 | CASGEGGYTYEQYF | TGTGCCTCGGGGGAGGGCGGATATACCTACGAGCAGTACTTC
. | . | TRBJ2-1 | 15 | TRBV7-9 | CASSTYRDVNNEQFF | TGTGCCAGCAGCACCTACAGGGACGTAAACAATGAGCAGTTCTTC
. | TRBD2 | TRBJ2-1 | 16 | TRBV19 | CASSPRTSGPYNEQFF | TGTGCCAGTAGTCCCAGGACTAGCGGGCCGTACAATGAGCAGTTCTTC
. | TRBD1 | TRBJ2-7 | 16 | TRBV3-1/TRBV3-2 | CASTERRGQGVGEQYF | TGTGCCAGCACGGAACGCCGGGGACAGGGTGTCGGCGAGCAGTACTTC
. | TRBD2 | TRBJ2-7 | 16 | TRBV30 | CAWSPVRRWGGYEQYF | TGTGCCTGGAGCCCTGTGCGGCGGTGGGGGGGTTACGAGCAGTACTTC
. | TRBD2 | TRBJ2-2 | 17 | TRBV4-1 | CASSQGGAGGGSGELFF | TGCGCCAGCAGCCAAGGAGGTGCGGGAGGGGGGTCCGGGGAGCTGTTTTTT
. | TRBD2 | TRBJ2-2 | 14 | TRBV28 | CASSSAGGTGELFF | TGTGCCAGCAGTTCTGCGGGGGGCACCGGGGAGCTGTTTTTT
. | TRBD2 | TRBJ2-3 | 16 | TRBV5-4 | CASSDLTSGYTDTQYF | TGTGCCAGCAGCGATTTAACTAGCGGGTACACAGATACGCAGTATTTT
once | . | TRBJ2-1 | 15 | TRBV19 | CASKSSGNSYNEQFF | TGTGCCAGTAAATCGAGCGGTAACTCCTACAATGAGCAGTTCTTC
. | . | TRBJ2-1 | 15 | TRBV18 | CASSPRRTAYNEQFF | TGTGCCAGCTCCCCAAGGAGGACAGCCTACAATGAGCAGTTCTTC
. | . | TRBJ2-2 | 13 | TRBV6-5 | CAGRGGNTGELFF | TGTGCCGGCCGGGGAGGCAACACCGGGGAGCTGTTTTTT
. | TRBD2 | TRBJ2-1 | 17 | TRBV24-1 | CATSEMTSGSSYNEQFF | TGTGCCACCAGTGAGATGACTAGCGGGAGCTCCTACAATGAGCAGTTCTTC
. | TRBD1 | TRBJ1-2 | 14 | TRBV5-5 | CASRADRDNYGYTF | TGTGCCAGCAGGGCCGACAGGGACAACTATGGCTACACCTTC
. | TRBD1 | TRBJ2-4 | 18 | TRBV6-1 | CASSEYPGTGIAKNIQYF | TGTGCCAGCAGTGAGTACCCAGGGACAGGAATAGCCAAAAACATTCAGTACTTC
. | TRBD1 | TRBJ1-2 | 14 | TRBV5-4 | CASTLTGGNYGYTF | TGTGCCAGCACTCTCACAGGGGGGAACTATGGCTACACCTTC
. | TRBD2 | TRBJ2-7 | 15 | TRBV6-5 | CASSERTSLTYEQYF | TGTGCCAGCAGCGAGAGGACTAGCCTCACCTACGAGCAGTACTTC
. | . | TRBJ2-1 | 12 | TRBV28 | CASSSRVGEQFF | TGTGCCAGCAGTTCCAGGGTCGGTGAGCAGTTCTTC
. | TRBD1 | TRBJ2-7 | 15 | TRBV10-3 | CAISESGTVSGEQYF | TGTGCCATCAGTGAGTCCGGGACAGTATCGGGAGAGCAGTACTTC
. | . | TRBJ2-2 | 17 | TRBV7-9 | CASSLYHGDLNTGELFF | TGTGCCAGCAGCTTATATCATGGGGACTTGAACACCGGGGAGCTGTTTTTT
once | . | TRBJ2-7 | 15 | TRBV11-2 | CASSLEMDSGYEQYF | TGTGCCAGCAGCTTAGAAATGGACAGTGGGTACGAGCAGTACTTC
. | TRBD2 | TRBJ2-3 | 16 | TRBV9 | CASSLGPGTNTDTQYF | TGTGCCAGCAGCTTGGGCCCCGGGACTAACACAGATACGCAGTATTTT
. | TRBD1 | TRBJ2-5 | 14 | TRBV15 | CATSQDRVGETQYF | TGTGCCACCAGTCAGGACAGGGTGGGAGAGACCCAGTACTTC
. | . | TRBJ1-6 | 16 | TRBV30 | CAWSQTGSGYNSPLHF | TGTGCCTGGAGTCAAACAGGGTCCGGCTATAATTCACCCCTCCACTTT
. | . | TRBJ2-2 | 13 | TRBV29-1 | CSAGTAGTGELFF | TGCAGCGCCGGGACAGCGGGCACCGGGGAGCTGTTTTTT
. | . | TRBJ2-7 | 11 | TRBV11-2 | CASSRGYEQYF | TGTGCCAGCAGTAGGGGTTACGAGCAGTACTTC
. | TRBD1 | TRBJ1-6 | 18 | TRBV10-3 | CAISPHGGTGGYGSPLHF | TGTGCCATCAGCCCCCACGGGGGGACAGGGGGTTATGGATCACCCCTCCACTTT
. | TRBD1 | TRBJ1-4 | 16 | TRBV4-1 | CASSFTAGQGLEKLFF | TGCGCCAGCAGCTTTACCGCGGGACAGGGTCTTGAAAAACTGTTTTTT
few | TRBD2 | TRBJ2-1 | 13 | TRBV29-1 | CSVRTSGYNEQFF | TGCAGCGTCAGGACTAGCGGGTACAATGAGCAGTTCTTC
. | . | TRBJ2-1 | 15 | TRBV3-1/TRBV3-2 | CASSHSAKTHGEQFF | TGTGCCAGCAGCCATTCCGCCAAGACACACGGTGAGCAGTTCTTC
. | TRBD1 | TRBJ1-4 | 15 | TRBV2 | CASRGDRGTSEKLFF | TGTGCCAGCAGAGGGGACAGGGGCACGAGTGAAAAACTGTTTTTT
. | . | TRBJ2-2 | 13 | TRBV5-1 | CASSAQGTGELFF | TGCGCCAGCAGCGCACAGGGTACCGGGGAGCTGTTTTTT
. | TRBD1 | TRBJ1-2 | 15 | TRBV30 | CAWGDRGKGYYGYTF | TGTGCCTGGGGGGACAGGGGGAAGGGGTACTATGGCTACACCTTC
. | . | TRBJ2-3 | 14 | TRBV5-1 | CASSVGETEDTQYF | TGCGCCAGCAGCGTCGGAGAGACGGAAGATACGCAGTATTTT
. | . | TRBJ1-2 | 14 | TRBV28 | CASSPPGQNYGYTF | TGTGCCAGCAGTCCGCCTGGACAGAACTATGGCTACACCTTC
. | TRBD1 | TRBJ2-7 | 13 | TRBV7-8 | CASSLGQGGEQYF | TGTGCCAGCAGCTTGGGACAGGGGGGCGAGCAGTACTTC
. | . | TRBJ2-1 | 11 | TRBV6-6 | CASSLGDEQFF | TGTGCCAGCAGTCTCGGGGATGAGCAGTTCTTC
. | TRBD2 | TRBJ2-7 | 13 | TRBV3-1/TRBV3-2 | CASSRGRGYEQYF | TGTGCCAGCAGCCGCGGGAGGGGGTACGAGCAGTACTTC
once | . | TRBJ2-7 | 13 | TRBV9 | CASSSPESYEQYF | TGTGCCAGCTCCTCCCCGGAGTCCTACGAGCAGTACTTC
. | . | TRBJ2-2 | 12 | TRBV19 | CASKGYTGELFF | TGTGCCAGTAAGGGGTACACCGGGGAGCTGTTTTTT
. | . | TRBJ1-1 | 12 | TRBV18 | CASSPRDSEAFF | TGTGCCAGCTCACCACGGGACTCTGAAGCTTTCTTT